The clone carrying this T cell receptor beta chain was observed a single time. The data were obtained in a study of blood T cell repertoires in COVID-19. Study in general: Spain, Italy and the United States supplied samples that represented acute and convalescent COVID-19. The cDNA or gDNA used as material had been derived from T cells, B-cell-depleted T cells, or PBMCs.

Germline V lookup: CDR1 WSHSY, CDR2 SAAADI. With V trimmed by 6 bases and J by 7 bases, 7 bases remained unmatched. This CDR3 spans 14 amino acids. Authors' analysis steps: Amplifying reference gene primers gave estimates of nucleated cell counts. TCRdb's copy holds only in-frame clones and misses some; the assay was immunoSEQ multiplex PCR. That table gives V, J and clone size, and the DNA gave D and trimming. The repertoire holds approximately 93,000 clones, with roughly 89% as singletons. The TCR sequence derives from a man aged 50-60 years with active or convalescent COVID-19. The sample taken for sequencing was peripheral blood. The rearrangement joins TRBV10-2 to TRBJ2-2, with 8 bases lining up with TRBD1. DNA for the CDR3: TGCGCCAGCAGAACACCGACAGGGGTCGGGGAGCTGTTTTTT. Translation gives CASRTPTGVGELFF.